This T cell receptor (beta chain) appears in the sequencing data of a study of naive and memory T cell subsets. The beta constant-region primer was an equimolar mix of two oligonucleotides covering TRBC1 and TRBC2. The ligated cDNA underwent four PCR rounds using SP2 and nested alpha and beta constant-region primers. TCRdb redid the calling of the UMI-ligation and nested PCR reads with MiXCR, one entry per CDR3 protein. The sample consists of roughly 130,000 distinct CDR3 sequences, approximately 37% of them appearing once. Germline loops: CDR1 SEHNR, CDR2 FQNEAQ (reference sequence). This CDR3 region has 15 residues. Trimming shortened V by 5 bases and J by 1 base, and 14 bases separated the two germline ends.

Sequenced input: central memory CD4+ T cells from blood. The J gene is TRBJ1-1, the V gene TRBV7-9; no clear D. This receptor was identified in a human donor in good health. CDR3 sequence reads: CASSAYLTSNTEAFF. CDR3 coding DNA: TGTGCCAGCAGCGCTTATCTCACCTCGAACACTGAAGCTTTCTTT.